This is a list of T cell receptor beta chains from one sample in a study of OX40 agonist ivuxolimab in advanced cancers. Produced via immunoSEQ multiplex PCR; TCRdb's table is partial and in-frame only. The table shows tens of thousands of clones, with 70% to 90% occurring only once. The sample was CD4+ or CD8+ T cells sorted from blood, taken in a trial of the OX40 agonist ivuxolimab. Source of these receptors: an adult with an advanced solid tumor such as melanoma, head and neck, liver or kidney cancer. Each CDR3 is given with its conserved first and last residue. Fields, in order: J gene, V gene, clone size, D gene, CDR3 protein, CDR3 DNA. A D gene is named only where the DNA matches it firmly. Not every row has a clone size; where given, it reads once, few, many or a size class.

J: TRBJ2-5; V: TRBV5-1; size: NA; D: NA; CDR3: CASSFWVGETQYF; DNA: TGCGCCAGCAGCTTTTGGGTAGGGGAGACCCAGTACTTC
J: TRBJ2-4; V: TRBV19; size: NA; D: NA; CDR3: CASRGGTVAKNIQYF; DNA: TGTGCCAGTAGGGGCGGGACGGTAGCCAAAAACATTCAGTACTTC
J: TRBJ2-3; V: TRBV27; size: once; D: TRBD2; CDR3: CASRSYGGTSGDGTDTQYF; DNA: TGTGCCAGCAGATCCTATGGCGGGACTAGCGGGGACGGCACAGATACGCAGTATTTT
J: TRBJ1-2; V: TRBV10-1; size: NA; D: NA; CDR3: CASSDGAAYGYTF; DNA: TGCGCCAGCAGTGACGGGGCAGCTTATGGCTACACCTTC
J: TRBJ2-3; V: TRBV6-5; size: NA; D: TRBD2; CDR3: CASSRGLATDTQYF; DNA: TGTGCCAGCAGTAGAGGACTAGCCACAGATACGCAGTATTTT
J: TRBJ1-2; V: TRBV7-2; size: NA; D: NA; CDR3: CASSLTQGSDGYTF; DNA: TGTGCCAGCAGCCTAACCCAGGGGAGTGATGGCTACACCTTC
J: TRBJ2-3; V: TRBV4-2; size: few; D: TRBD1; CDR3: CASSPGTGGGRSTDTQYF; DNA: TGTGCCAGCAGCCCTGGGACAGGGGGCGGAAGGAGCACAGATACGCAGTATTTT
J: TRBJ1-1; V: TRBV21-1; size: NA; D: NA; CDR3: CASSKVGAGRASADTEAFF; DNA: TGTGCCAGCAGCAAAGTAGGGGCAGGGCGCGCCTCTGCGGACACTGAAGCTTTCTTT
J: TRBJ2-5; V: TRBV11-2; size: NA; D: NA; CDR3: CASSSGFRGAQETQYF; DNA: TGTGCCAGCAGCTCCGGGTTTAGGGGGGCCCAAGAGACCCAGTACTTC
J: TRBJ1-5; V: TRBV7-8; size: NA; D: TRBD1; CDR3: CASSSGQGVLNQPQHF; DNA: TGTGCCAGCAGCTCCGGACAGGGGGTATTAAATCAGCCCCAGCATTTT
J: TRBJ2-7; V: TRBV5-1; size: NA; D: TRBD2; CDR3: CASSRTSAAYEQYF; DNA: TGCGCCAGCTCCCGGACTAGCGCTGCCTACGAGCAGTACTTC
J: TRBJ1-1; V: TRBV18; size: NA; D: NA; CDR3: CASSPLTNTEAFF; DNA: TGTGCCAGCTCACCGTTGACGAACACTGAAGCTTTCTTT
J: TRBJ1-3; V: TRBV5-1; size: NA; D: TRBD1; CDR3: CASSRTGEGWTGNTIYF; DNA: TGCGCCAGCAGCCGGACAGGGGAAGGGTGGACAGGAAACACCATATATTTT
J: TRBJ2-2; V: TRBV7-6; size: NA; D: NA; CDR3: CASSFPAAGELFF; DNA: TGTGCCAGCAGCTTCCCCGCGGCCGGGGAGCTGTTTTTT
J: TRBJ1-2; V: TRBV28; size: NA; D: NA; CDR3: CASTYRGGYTF; DNA: TGTGCCAGCACCTATAGGGGTGGCTACACCTTC
J: TRBJ1-2; V: TRBV5-1; size: NA; D: NA; CDR3: CASSLALSTETYGYTF; DNA: TGCGCCAGCAGCTTGGCCCTCTCGACAGAGACTTATGGCTACACCTTC
J: TRBJ1-4; V: TRBV5-1; size: NA; D: TRBD1; CDR3: CASSSTGGPNEKLFF; DNA: TGCGCCAGCAGCTCTACAGGGGGACCCAATGAAAAACTGTTTTTT
J: TRBJ2-3; V: TRBV15; size: NA; D: NA; CDR3: CATSARVQSSTDTQYF; DNA: TGTGCCACCAGCGCCAGGGTACAGTCTAGCACAGATACGCAGTATTTT
J: TRBJ2-4; V: TRBV5-1; size: NA; D: NA; CDR3: CASSSGQKNIQYF; DNA: TGCGCCAGCAGCTCAGGACAGAAAAACATTCAGTACTTC
J: TRBJ2-3; V: TRBV18; size: once; D: NA; CDR3: CASSPWGVSDTQYF; DNA: TGTGCCAGCTCCCCATGGGGGGTTTCAGATACGCAGTATTTT
J: TRBJ2-3; V: TRBV6-5; size: NA; D: TRBD1; CDR3: CASSDRTGSDTQYF; DNA: TGTGCCAGCAGTGACAGGACAGGCTCGGATACGCAGTATTTT
J: TRBJ2-5; V: TRBV7-2; size: NA; D: TRBD1; CDR3: CASSNTLGTGGMTQYF; DNA: TGTGCCAGCAGCAATACACTCGGGACAGGGGGCATGACCCAGTACTTC
J: TRBJ2-7; V: TRBV6-1; size: NA; D: NA; CDR3: CASSLGGANYEQYF; DNA: TGTGCCAGCAGCCTTGGGGGAGCGAACTACGAGCAGTACTTC
J: TRBJ2-3; V: TRBV10-2; size: NA; D: NA; CDR3: CASSPRRSTDTQYF; DNA: TGCGCCAGCAGTCCCCGGCGGAGCACAGATACGCAGTATTTT
J: TRBJ2-1; V: TRBV12-5; size: once; D: TRBD2; CDR3: CASGLKAGGPGYNEQFF; DNA: TGTGCTAGTGGTTTGAAAGCGGGAGGGCCTGGTTACAATGAGCAGTTCTTC
J: TRBJ2-7; V: TRBV7-9; size: NA; D: NA; CDR3: CASSLWGGAQDEQYF; DNA: TGTGCCAGCAGCTTGTGGGGTGGGGCGCAGGACGAGCAGTACTTC
J: TRBJ1-1; V: TRBV14; size: NA; D: TRBD1; CDR3: CASSRYVGQGEAFF; DNA: TGTGCCAGCAGCCGGTATGTGGGACAGGGAGAAGCTTTCTTT
J: TRBJ2-7; V: TRBV14; size: NA; D: NA; CDR3: CASSQDYYYEQYF; DNA: TGTGCCAGCAGCCAAGACTACTACTACGAGCAGTACTTC
J: TRBJ1-1; V: TRBV2; size: NA; D: NA; CDR3: CASSEQAAPLTEAFF; DNA: TGTGCCAGCAGTGAGCAGGCAGCTCCCCTCACTGAAGCTTTCTTT
J: TRBJ1-4; V: TRBV7-9; size: NA; D: NA; CDR3: CASSRAPGATNEKLFF; DNA: TGTGCCAGCAGCCGGGCCCCCGGAGCAACTAATGAAAAACTGTTTTTT
J: TRBJ2-7; V: TRBV18; size: NA; D: NA; CDR3: CASSYSGHPSYEQYF; DNA: TGTGCCAGCTCATACTCGGGACACCCCTCCTACGAGCAGTACTTC
J: TRBJ2-1; V: TRBV5-4; size: NA; D: TRBD2; CDR3: CASSKDAGGLYNEQFF; DNA: TGTGCCAGCAGCAAGGACGCGGGAGGACTCTACAATGAGCAGTTCTTC
J: TRBJ2-7; V: TRBV2; size: NA; D: NA; CDR3: CASMKTGPEAYEQYF; DNA: TGTGCCAGCATGAAGACCGGCCCCGAGGCCTACGAGCAGTACTTC
J: TRBJ2-7; V: TRBV28; size: NA; D: TRBD1; CDR3: CASRLTGAHISYEQYF; DNA: TGTGCCAGCAGACTGACAGGGGCCCATATTTCCTACGAGCAGTACTTC
J: TRBJ2-1; V: TRBV7-2; size: NA; D: TRBD1; CDR3: CASSLDGTGVNEQFF; DNA: TGTGCCAGCAGCTTAGATGGGACAGGGGTCAATGAGCAGTTCTTC